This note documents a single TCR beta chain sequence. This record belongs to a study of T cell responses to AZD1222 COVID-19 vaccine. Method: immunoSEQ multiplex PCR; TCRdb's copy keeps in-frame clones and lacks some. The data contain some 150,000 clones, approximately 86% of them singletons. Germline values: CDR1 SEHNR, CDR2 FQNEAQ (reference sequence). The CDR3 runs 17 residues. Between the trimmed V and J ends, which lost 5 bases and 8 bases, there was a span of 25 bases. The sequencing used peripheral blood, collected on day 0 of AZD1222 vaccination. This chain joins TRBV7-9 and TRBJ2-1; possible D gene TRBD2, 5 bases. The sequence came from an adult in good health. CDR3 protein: CASSRATAGPSWDEQFF. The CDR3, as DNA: TGTGCCAGCAGCCGGGCGACTGCGGGTCCGAGTTGGGATGAGCAGTTCTTC.